Listed here are 26 T cell receptor beta chains from one sample, sequenced in a study of blood T cells in healthy people across ages. Primed by a sample-barcoded 5' primer and a J-beta primer mix, a second PCR proceeded for roughly 6 to 12 cycles. From the 5' RACE reads, TCRdb called clonotypes with MiXCR, one entry per CDR3 protein. The table includes approximately 790,000 distinct CDR3 sequences, around 62% detected once. Sequenced input: blood. These receptor sequences come from a man aged 25-45 years in good health.

This chain uses TRBV28 with TRBJ1-5; maybe TRBD1 (6 bases). Trimming removed 3 bases from V and 2 bases from J, with 20 bases in between. The CDR3 spans 18 residues. In germline, CDR1 is MDHEN, CDR2 SYDVKM. The CDR3 nucleotides are TGTGCCAGCAGTTTTTTGGAGGGGGGGCCAGATGGCAATCAGCCCCAGCATTTT. Its translation: CASSFLEGGPDGNQPQHF.

The sample holds a few counts of this clonotype. V and J are TRBV5-1 and TRBJ1-1, with D tentatively TRBD1 (6 bases). Per germline, CDR1 SGHRS and CDR2 YFSETQ. Trimming pared 6 bases from V and 0 bases from J, leaving 12 bases between. The CDR3 totals 14 residues. In DNA form, the CDR3 reads TGCGCCAGCACCCTCGACAGGTTGAACACTGAAGCTTTCTTT. This gives the protein CASTLDRLNTEAFF. The whole variable domain, filled in from reference TRBV5-1 and TRBJ1-1, reads KAGVTQTPRYLIKTRGQQVTLSCSPISGHRSVSWYQQTPGQGLQFLFEYFSETQRNKGNFPGRFSGRQFSNSRSEMNVSTLELGDSALYLCASTLDRLNTEAFFGQGTRLTVV.

The chain couples TRBV14 to TRBJ2-5; possible D gene TRBD1, 5 bases. CDR1 is SGHDN and CDR2 is FVKESK in the germline V gene. This CDR3 has 16 residues. With 1 base removed from V and 5 bases from J, the gap between germline ends came to 17 bases. CDR3 residues: CASSQAVTGPGETQYF. CDR3 sequence (DNA): TGTGCCAGCAGCCAAGCGGTTACGGGTCCAGGGGAGACCCAGTACTTC.

This clonotype has only one observation. The chain links TRBV15 to TRBJ2-7, with 8 bases lining up with TRBD1. The germline V gene has CDR1 LNHNV and CDR2 YYDKDF (reference sequence). V gave up 4 bases and J gave up 6 bases; unmatched junction bases: 5. This CDR3 region has 13 residues. This CDR3 reads CATSNWTGREQYF. For the CDR3, the DNA is TGTGCCACCAGCAACTGGACAGGGCGCGAGCAGTACTTC.

Here the CDR3 DNA reads TGTGCCAGCAGCTTAAGTGCAGGACTTAACTATGGCTACACCTTC. Translating gives CASSLSAGLNYGYTF. The rearrangement links TRBV12-3 or TRBV12-4 to TRBJ1-2, with D hard to call. This CDR3 spans 15 amino acids. V was trimmed by 6 bases and J by 1 base, leaving 15 bases between them.

The chain recombines TRBV6-5 with TRBJ2-5, with TRBD2 matching 12 bases. The germline V gene encodes CDR1 MNHEY and CDR2 SVGAGI. The CDR3 is 16 residues long. The V gene end was trimmed by 4 bases and the J gene end by 6 bases; junction bases not matched to a gene: 9. CDR3 nucleotide sequence: TGTGCCAGCAGTTCCCTAGCGGGGGGGCCTTACCAGACCCAGTACTTC. This encodes CASSSLAGGPYQTQYF.

The chain is built from TRBV7-2 and TRBJ2-3; tentative D call: TRBD1 (5 bases). This CDR3 comprises 16 residues. V shed 1 base and J shed 0 bases, with 11 bases lying between them. CDR1 and CDR2 (germline): SGHTA, FQGNSA. CDR3 in amino acids: CASSLVGDTSTDTQYF. As DNA, the CDR3 is TGTGCCAGCAGCTTAGTAGGGGATACTAGCACAGATACGCAGTATTTT.

The chain recombines TRBV15 with TRBJ2-5; TRBD2 agrees at 11 bases. V dropped 6 bases and J dropped 1; count of bases not matched to a gene: 10. Per the germline V gene, CDR1 is LNHNV and CDR2 is YYDKDF (reference sequence). The CDR3 covers 17 residues. The CDR3 nucleotides read TGTGCCACCAGTAGTTTTCTAGCGGGGGGAATCCAAGAGACCCAGTACTTC. Its protein is CATSSFLAGGIQETQYF.

The rearrangement joins TRBV27 to TRBJ2-1, with D perhaps matching TRBD2 (5 bases). V lost 4 bases and J lost 2, with 9 bases in between. Germline V gene sequence: CDR1 MNHEY, CDR2 SMNVEV (reference sequence). CDR3 length equals 14 residues. The CDR3 DNA reads TGTGCCAGCAGTTCATCGAGGGCCTACAATGAGCAGTTCTTC. Its protein is CASSSSRAYNEQFF.

This sequence joins TRBV20-1 and TRBJ2-2; D may be TRBD1 (5 bases). This CDR3 contains 14 residues. V was trimmed by 7 bases and J by 0 bases, leaving 12 bases between them. CDR1 and CDR2 from the germline V gene are DFQATT and SNEGSKA (reference sequence). This chain's CDR3 is CSVLQVPNTGELFF. The CDR3 DNA reads as TGCAGTGTATTACAGGTCCCGAACACCGGGGAGCTGTTTTTT.

This clonotype was recorded a few times. V gene TRBV20-1 combines with J gene TRBJ2-5, with TRBD2 identical over 7 bases. J lost 2 bases, V lost 0 bases, and 6 bases had no gene match. Germline CDR1 DFQATT, CDR2 SNEGSKA (reference sequence). The CDR3 covers 15 residues. The CDR3 region is CSAREPAGWQETQYF. In nucleotides, the CDR3 is TGCAGTGCTAGAGAACCAGCGGGGTGGCAAGAGACCCAGTACTTC.

J is TRBJ1-6 and V is TRBV4-1, with D uncertain. Germline loops: CDR1 MGHRA, CDR2 YSYEKL. V was cut by 7 bases and J by 1 base, with 8 bases left in between. The CDR3 has 14 residues. This chain's CDR3 is CASKEPSYNSPLHF. DNA of the CDR3: TGCGCCAGCAAAGAACCATCCTATAATTCACCCCTCCACTTT.

V is TRBV7-9 and J is TRBJ2-5; 8 bases agree with TRBD1. Gene TRBJ2-7 matches the end of the DNA better, so the J call may be wrong. CDR3 length: 15 amino acids. Germline CDR1 SEHNR, CDR2 FQNEAQ (reference sequence). The DNA of the CDR3 is TGTGCCAGCAGCCCGTCGCAGGGGGCTAGTTACGAGCAGTACTTC. Protein product: CASSPSQGASYEQYF.

The CDR3 nucleotides read TGTGCCAGCAGTTTTGGGACAGGGGGCAGGTACCAAGAGACCCAGTACTTC. Translation: CASSFGTGGRYQETQYF. V gene TRBV27 combines with J gene TRBJ2-5; 12 nucleotides match TRBD1. V shed 3 bases and J 0 bases; nucleotides not matched to a gene: 5. The length of the CDR3 is 17 residues. Germline loops: CDR1 MNHEY, CDR2 SMNVEV (reference sequence).

V and J are TRBV28 and TRBJ2-3; D may be TRBD2 (6 bases). V was clipped by 6 bases and J by 2 bases, with 15 bases between them. The CDR3 runs 15 residues. CDR1 MDHEN and CDR2 SYDVKM come from the germline V gene. The CDR3 reads CASSPGAGTTDTQYF. For the CDR3, the DNA is TGTGCCAGCAGCCCCGGGGCGGGGACCACAGATACGCAGTATTTT.

This chain joins TRBV29-1 and TRBJ2-1, with TRBD2 matching 11 bases. Germline values: CDR1 SQVTM, CDR2 ANQGSEA. The CDR3 has 13 residues. The trim removed 7 bases at V and 8 bases at J, leaving 7 bases unmatched. The CDR3 loop reads CSAGTSGPYEQFF. In DNA, the CDR3 is TGCAGCGCCGGGACTAGCGGTCCCTATGAGCAGTTCTTC.

V gene TRBV12-3 or TRBV12-4 combines with J gene TRBJ2-7; D perhaps matches TRBD1 (5 bases). Trimming removed 1 base from V and 3 bases from J, with 10 bases in between. CDR3 length: 14 residues. The CDR3 nucleotides read TGTGCCAGCAGTTTAGGGTACAGGATCTACGAGCAGTACTTC. Encoded protein: CASSLGYRIYEQYF.

The chain joins TRBV4-2 to TRBJ1-2; D is perhaps TRBD1 (6 bases). Per the germline V gene, CDR1 is LGHNA and CDR2 is YNFKEQ. Trimming shortened V by 3 bases and J by 1 base, and 15 bases separated the two germline ends. The CDR3 extends over 16 amino acids. CDR3 nucleotide sequence: TGTGCCAGCAGCCAGAGGACAGACTTAATTAACTATGGCTACACCTTC. This codes for CASSQRTDLINYGYTF.

The chain combines TRBV29-1 with TRBJ1-1; D gene unclear. CDR1 is SQVTM and CDR2 is ANQGSEA in the germline V gene. This CDR3 contains 10 residues. The V gene lost 0 bases and the J gene lost 5 bases, with 1 base spanning the gap. The CDR3 reads CSVEDTEAFF. Here the CDR3 DNA reads TGCAGCGTTGAAGATACTGAAGCTTTCTTT.

The rearrangement uses TRBV6-4 and TRBJ1-4; D is possibly TRBD1 (6 bases). The germline V gene has CDR1 MRHNA and CDR2 SNTAGT. V gave up 6 bases and J gave up 0 bases, with 14 bases separating them. This CDR3 has 16 residues. DNA of the CDR3: TGTGCCAGCAGCAAAACGGACAGTGCAACTAATGAAAAACTGTTTTTT. It encodes CASSKTDSATNEKLFF.

This clonotype was counted many times. The chain links TRBV20-1 to TRBJ2-3, with TRBD2 matching over 10 bases. The CDR3 has 15 amino acids. With V trimmed by 6 bases and J by 0 bases, 6 bases remained unmatched. The germline CDR1 and CDR2 sequences are DFQATT and SNEGSKA (reference sequence). In DNA form, the CDR3 reads TGCAGTGCCCCAAGCGGGGGGGTTAGCACAGATACGCAGTATTTT. Encoded protein: CSAPSGGVSTDTQYF.

V is TRBV7-9 and J is TRBJ2-5, with D possibly being TRBD2 (5 bases). Trimming removed 5 bases at V and 11 bases at J, with 18 bases between. This CDR3 has 13 residues. CDR1 SEHNR and CDR2 FQNEAQ come from the germline V gene (reference sequence). CDR3 coding DNA: TGTGCCAGCAGCCCTAGAGGGCCCGAGGAGCAGTACTTC. This gives the protein CASSPRGPEEQYF. Filled out from reference TRBV7-9 and TRBJ2-5, the complete variable domain reads DTGVSQNPRHKITKRGQNVTFRCDPISEHNRLYWYRQTLGQGPEFLTYFQNEAQLEKSRLLSDRFSAERPKGSFSTLEIQRTEQGDSAMYLCASSPRGPEEQYFGPGTRLLVL.

The chain links TRBV7-9 to TRBJ2-7; 13 bases line up with TRBD2. CDR1 is SEHNR, CDR2 FQNEAQ, per germline (reference sequence). This CDR3 is built from 15 residues. J gave up 5 bases and V 1 base, and 2 bases lay outside the gene matches. The CDR3 coding sequence is TGTGCCAGCAGCTTAGGCGGACTAGCGGGGGACGAGCAGTACTTC. Translation gives CASSLGGLAGDEQYF. The complete variable domain, with remaining parts taken from reference TRBV7-9 and TRBJ2-7, reads DTGVSQNPRHKITKRGQNVTFRCDPISEHNRLYWYRQTLGQGPEFLTYFQNEAQLEKSRLLSDRFSAERPKGSFSTLEIQRTEQGDSAMYLCASSLGGLAGDEQYFGPGTRLTVT.

This rearrangement joins TRBV7-9 to TRBJ2-7; TRBD1 agrees at 7 bases. CDR1 and CDR2 from the germline V gene are SEHNR and FQNEAQ (reference sequence). The CDR3 has 15 amino acids. The ends lost 5 bases at V and 2 bases at J; junction bases unmatched: 9. The CDR3 DNA is TGTGCCAGCAGCCAGCCGGACAGGTCCCCCTACGAGCAGTACTTC. This codes for CASSQPDRSPYEQYF.

The chain has TRBV7-2 and TRBJ2-4; D gene ambiguous. The J call may not be correct, given that the DNA end is closer to TRBJ2-5. This CDR3 has 14 residues. CDR1 SGHTA and CDR2 FQGNSA come from the germline V gene. CDR3 nucleotide sequence: TGTGCCAGCAGCTTAGGACTCGACCAAGAGACCCAGTACTTC. It is translated as CASSLGLDQETQYF.

The chain recombines TRBV5-6 with TRBJ2-5, with 15 nucleotides matching TRBD2. The trim removed 3 bases at V and 7 bases at J, leaving 7 bases unmatched. Germline V lookup: CDR1 SGHDT, CDR2 YYEEEE. The CDR3 totals 16 residues. The CDR3 reads CASSSPGLAGGGTQYF. The DNA for the CDR3 is TGTGCCAGCAGCTCACCGGGACTAGCGGGGGGAGGGACCCAGTACTTC.